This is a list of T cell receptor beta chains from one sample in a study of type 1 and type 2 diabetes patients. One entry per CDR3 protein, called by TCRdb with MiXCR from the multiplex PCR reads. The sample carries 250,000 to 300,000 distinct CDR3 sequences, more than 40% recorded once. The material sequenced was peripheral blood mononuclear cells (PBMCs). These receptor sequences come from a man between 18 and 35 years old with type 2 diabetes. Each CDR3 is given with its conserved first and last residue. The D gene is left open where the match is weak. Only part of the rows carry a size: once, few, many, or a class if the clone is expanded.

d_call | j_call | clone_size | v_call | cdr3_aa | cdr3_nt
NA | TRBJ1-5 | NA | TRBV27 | CASSLGGLNQPQHF | TGTGCCAGCTCCCTTGGAGGACTCAATCAGCCCCAGCATTTT
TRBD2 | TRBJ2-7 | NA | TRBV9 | CAISGGTSGSQDEQYF | TGTGCCATCAGTGGTGGGACTAGCGGGAGTCAGGACGAGCAGTACTTC
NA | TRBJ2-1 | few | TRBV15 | CATRRQLYNEEQFF | TGTGCCACCAGAAGACAGCTCTACAATGAAGAGCAGTTCTTC
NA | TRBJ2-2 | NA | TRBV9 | CASSVVDSKSGELFF | TGTGCCAGCAGCGTAGTCGATTCCAAGAGCGGGGAGCTGTTTTTT
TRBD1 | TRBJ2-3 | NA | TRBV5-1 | CASSRGTGGPDTQYF | TGCGCCAGCAGCAGAGGGACAGGGGGCCCAGATACGCAGTATTTT
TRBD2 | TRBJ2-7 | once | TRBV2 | CASSVGLAGPYEQYF | TGTGCCAGCAGCGTGGGACTAGCGGGCCCCTACGAGCAGTACTTC
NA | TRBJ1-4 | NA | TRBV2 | CASSVETVNEKLFF | TGTGCCAGCAGTGTCGAGACAGTTAATGAAAAACTGTTTTTT
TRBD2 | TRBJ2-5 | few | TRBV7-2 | CASSLQSSGGGTQYF | TGTGCCAGCAGCTTACAATCTAGCGGGGGCGGGACCCAGTACTTC
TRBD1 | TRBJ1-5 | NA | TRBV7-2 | CASSPMDRALYSNQPQHF | TGTGCCAGCAGCCCGATGGACAGGGCACTTTATAGCAATCAGCCCCAGCATTTT
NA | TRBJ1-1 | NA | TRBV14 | CASSQGPVAFF | TGTGCCAGCAGCCAGGGACCGGTGGCTTTCTTT
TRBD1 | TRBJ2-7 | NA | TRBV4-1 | CASSQDGDRGGEQYF | TGCGCCAGCAGCCAAGATGGGGACAGGGGTGGAGAGCAGTACTTC
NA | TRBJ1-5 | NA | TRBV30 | CAWSVWGAEQPQHF | TGTGCCTGGAGTGTCTGGGGCGCGGAACAGCCCCAGCATTTT
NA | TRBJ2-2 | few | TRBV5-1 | CASSLSDYTGELFF | TGCGCCAGCAGCTTGTCGGACTACACCGGGGAGCTGTTTTTT
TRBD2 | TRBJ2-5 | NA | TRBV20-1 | CSAARTSGRGETQYF | TGCAGTGCAGCTCGGACTAGCGGTCGCGGAGAGACCCAGTACTTC
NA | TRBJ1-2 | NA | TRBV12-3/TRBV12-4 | CASSLGSWNTF | TGTGCCAGCAGTTTAGGCAGTTGGAACACCTTC
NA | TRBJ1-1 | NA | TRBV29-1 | CSVEMAGWGTEAFF | TGCAGCGTTGAAATGGCAGGGTGGGGCACTGAAGCTTTCTTT
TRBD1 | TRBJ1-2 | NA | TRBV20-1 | CSATQGATDGYTF | TGCAGTGCTACACAGGGGGCAACTGACGGCTACACCTTC
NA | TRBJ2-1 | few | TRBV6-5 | CASSLQGSYNEQFF | TGTGCCAGCAGCTTACAGGGATCCTACAATGAGCAGTTCTTC
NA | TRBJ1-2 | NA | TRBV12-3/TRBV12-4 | CAGTEPPAVGYTF | TGTGCCGGTACAGAGCCTCCAGCCGTGGGCTACACCTTC
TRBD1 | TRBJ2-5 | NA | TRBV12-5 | CASGLIKGADGETQYF | TGTGCTAGTGGTTTAATAAAGGGGGCGGATGGGGAGACCCAGTACTTC
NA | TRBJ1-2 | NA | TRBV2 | CASSDGQGVWDGYTF | TGTGCCAGCTCAGATGGACAAGGCGTATGGGATGGCTACACCTTC
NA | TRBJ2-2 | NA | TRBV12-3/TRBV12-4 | CASSSDRDTHNTGELFF | TGTGCCAGCAGTTCCGACCGGGACACTCACAACACCGGGGAGCTGTTTTTT
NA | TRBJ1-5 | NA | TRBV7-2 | CASSPPGQPQHF | TGTGCCAGCAGCCCCCCCGGTCAGCCCCAGCATTTT
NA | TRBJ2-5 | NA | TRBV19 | CASSIDLMAEKYF | TGTGCCAGTAGTATAGATCTCATGGCAGAAAAGTACTTC
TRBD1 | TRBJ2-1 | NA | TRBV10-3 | CAISDGRTGTSYEQFF | TGTGCCATCAGTGACGGAAGGACAGGAACCTCCTACGAGCAGTTCTTC
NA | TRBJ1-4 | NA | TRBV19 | CASSERATTSNEKLFF | TGTGCCAGTAGCGAAAGGGCCACGACGTCAAATGAAAAACTGTTTTTT
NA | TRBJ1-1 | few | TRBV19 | CASIRNTGTSNTEAFF | TGTGCCAGTATCAGAAATACCGGGACCTCGAACACTGAAGCTTTCTTT
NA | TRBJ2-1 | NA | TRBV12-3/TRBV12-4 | CASSPEAGNYNEQFF | TGTGCCAGCAGTCCCGAGGCGGGGAACTACAATGAGCAGTTCTTC
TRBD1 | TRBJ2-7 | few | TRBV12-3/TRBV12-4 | CASRVSGGDEQYF | TGTGCCAGCAGGGTTTCAGGGGGCGACGAGCAGTACTTC
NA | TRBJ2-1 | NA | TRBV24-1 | CATSDKGVVSYNERFF | TGTGCCACCAGTGATAAGGGAGTTGTGTCCTACAATGAGCGGTTCTTC
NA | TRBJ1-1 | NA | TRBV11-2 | CASSSIRVNTEAFF | TGTGCCAGCAGCTCGATACGGGTGAACACTGAAGCTTTCTTT
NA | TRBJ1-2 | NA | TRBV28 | CASSGLFYGYTF | TGTGCCAGCAGCGGACTGTTCTATGGCTACACCTTC
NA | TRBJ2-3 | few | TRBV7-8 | CASSLVTFSSTDTQYF | TGTGCCAGCAGCTTAGTGACATTTTCTAGCACAGATACGCAGTATTTT
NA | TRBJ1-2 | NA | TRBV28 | CASAGGRPNYGYTF | TGTGCCAGCGCTGGGGGGAGGCCTAACTATGGCTACACCTTC
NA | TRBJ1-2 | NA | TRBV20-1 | CSARKGGFEGSGYGYTF | TGCAGTGCTAGAAAGGGGGGTTTCGAGGGATCCGGCTATGGCTACACCTTC
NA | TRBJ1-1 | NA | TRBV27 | CASSLPGRDYEAFF | TGTGCCAGCAGTTTACCAGGCCGGGACTATGAAGCTTTCTTT
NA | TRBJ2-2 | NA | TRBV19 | CASSKRTDNTGELFF | TGTGCCAGTAGTAAAAGGACAGATAACACCGGGGAGCTGTTTTTT
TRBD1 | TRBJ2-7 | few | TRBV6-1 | CAIRDGQGKYEQYF | TGTGCCATCAGGGATGGACAGGGTAAGTACGAGCAGTACTTC